These 20 T cell receptor beta chains share one sample of origin, sequenced in a study of blood T cell repertoires in COVID-19 (dated by TCRdb to the early 2020s). The protocol used for the library was the immunoSEQ multiplex PCR assay. TCRdb mirrors the immuneACCESS table, restricted to in-frame sequences. Some clones are absent from its copies; in checked studies, under half trace to an unresolved V gene, and the reason for the others is unknown. The sample includes 140,000 to 150,000 clones, with roughly 81% observed a single time. The ten largest clones add up to less than 3.5% of the sample. Sample: peripheral blood. These receptors were obtained from a human donor with acute or convalescent COVID-19. The donor label of this sample is uncertain.

The genes are TRBV7-2 and TRBJ1-5; tentatively, D is TRBD1 (6 bases). The V and J ends lost 1 base and 2 bases respectively, with 9 bases between them. The germline V gene encodes CDR1 SGHTA and CDR2 FQGNSA. The CDR3 has 15 residues. CDR3 amino acids: CASSLDRAGNQPQHF. CDR3 coding DNA: TGTGCCAGCAGCTTAGACAGGGCGGGCAATCAGCCCCAGCATTTT.

The V gene is TRBV6-2 or TRBV6-3, the J gene TRBJ2-3; D gene ambiguous. Trimming took off 5 bases at V and 6 bases at J, with 12 bases between the two ends. The CDR3 covers 13 residues. Germline CDR1 reads MNHEY; CDR2 reads SVGEGT. For the CDR3, the DNA is TGTGCCAGCAGTCGATATCGAGCGGATACGCAGTATTTT. Encoded protein: CASSRYRADTQYF.

The genes are TRBV7-2 and TRBJ1-1; 7 nucleotides match TRBD1. The ends lost 5 bases at V and 3 bases at J; junction bases unmatched: 6. CDR1 and CDR2 from the germline V gene are SGHTA and FQGNSA. The CDR3 totals 14 residues. CDR3 in amino acids: CASSPGTAYTEAFF. CDR3 DNA sequence: TGTGCCAGCAGCCCGGGGACAGCCTACACTGAAGCTTTCTTT.

This clone came up a few times. J is TRBJ2-2 and V is TRBV7-3; 8 positions agree with TRBD1. The CDR3 extends over 16 amino acids. The V gene end was trimmed by 3 bases and the J gene end by 3 bases; junction bases not matched to a gene: 6. Germline V gene lookup returns CDR1 SGHTA and CDR2 FQGTGA. CDR3 coding DNA: TGTGCCAGCAGCTTGCAACAGGGGGTATACACCGGGGAGCTGTTTTTT. This codes for CASSLQQGVYTGELFF.

This chain links TRBV6-5 with TRBJ2-7, with TRBD1 as a possible D gene (6 bases). There are 15 residues in the CDR3. The germline CDR1 and CDR2 sequences are MNHEY and SVGAGI. V was pared by 7 bases and J by 5 bases, with 21 bases between. The CDR3 sequence: CASTSGGTVFHEQYF. DNA of the CDR3: TGTGCCAGCACCTCTGGGGGCACCGTTTTCCACGAGCAGTACTTC.

This rearrangement joins TRBV2 to TRBJ1-5, with D possibly matching TRBD1 (6 bases). V was clipped by 8 bases and J by 1 base, with 9 bases between them. In germline, CDR1 is SNHLY, CDR2 FYNNEI. This CDR3 contains 13 residues. CDR3 DNA: TGTGCCAGCTTACAGGGAAGCAATCAGCCCCAGCATTTT. Residues: CASLQGSNQPQHF. Full variable domain (rest looked up from reference TRBV2 and TRBJ1-5): EPEVTQTPSHQVTQMGQEVILRCVPISNHLYFYWYRQILGQKVEFLVSFYNNEISEKSEIFDDQFSVERPDGSNFTLKIRSTKLEDSAMYFCASLQGSNQPQHFGDGTRLSIL.

The chain is built from TRBV9 and TRBJ2-1; D is uncertain. The CDR3 has 15 residues. Germline-derived CDR1 and CDR2 are SGDLS and YYNGEE. The ends were cut back, 7 bases at V and 2 bases at J, with 16 bases in the middle. Written as DNA, the CDR3 is TGTGCCAGCTCCGTGGTGGCAGATCCCTACAATGAGCAGTTCTTC. Its protein is CASSVVADPYNEQFF.

The chain links TRBV19 to TRBJ1-1, with TRBD1 identical over 7 bases. Trimming at V came to 4 bases and at J to 4 bases, leaving 6 bases not matched to a gene. CDR3 size: 14 residues. CDR1 and CDR2 (germline): LNHDA, SQIVND (reference sequence). CDR3: CASSSQGVATEAFF. CDR3 coding DNA: TGTGCCAGTAGTAGCCAGGGGGTGGCCACTGAAGCTTTCTTT.

This rearrangement joins TRBV9 to TRBJ1-4, with 9 positions matching TRBD1. V lost 3 bases, J lost 8 bases, and 5 bases stayed unmatched. CDR1 and CDR2 from the germline V gene are SGDLS and YYNGEE. There are 14 residues in the CDR3. CDR3 in amino acids: CASSAGTGYEKLFF. CDR3 DNA: TGTGCCAGCAGCGCCGGGACAGGGTACGAAAAACTGTTTTTT.

The chain uses TRBV28 and TRBJ1-6; 10 nucleotides line up with TRBD1. The CDR3 loop spans 17 amino acids. Germline CDR1 MDHEN, CDR2 SYDVKM. The V and J ends lost 6 bases and 14 bases, in that order; junction bases with no gene match: 19. CDR3 DNA: TGTGCCAGCAGGTCTCCCGGGACAGGGGAAGGCTGGGGCACCCTCCACTTT. Translation: CASRSPGTGEGWGTLHF.

Written as DNA, the CDR3 is TGTGCCAGCAGCCCCCTGACAGTCTCCTACAATGAGCAGTTCTTC. Protein product: CASSPLTVSYNEQFF. The J gene is TRBJ2-1, the V gene TRBV7-2, with D possibly TRBD1 on 5 matching bases. The CDR3 totals 15 residues. Trimming left V 5 bases short and J 0 bases short, with 11 bases between. Germline V gene lookup returns CDR1 SGHTA and CDR2 FQGNSA. Complete variable domain (other parts from reference TRBV7-2 and TRBJ2-1): GAGVSQSPSNKVTEKGKDVELRCDPISGHTALYWYRQSLGQGLEFLIYFQGNSAPDKSGLPSDRFSAERTGGSVSTLTIQRTQQEDSAVYLCASSPLTVSYNEQFFGPGTRLTVL.

This clone occurred once. CDR3 sequence (DNA): TGTGCCAGCAGTCGGAGCGGGTCCCTCTACAATGAGCAGTTCTTC. Translation: CASSRSGSLYNEQFF. The chain is built from TRBV6-5 and TRBJ2-1; D possibly corresponds to TRBD2 (6 bases). This CDR3 comprises 15 residues. Germline CDR1 reads MNHEY; CDR2 reads SVGAGI. Trimming left V 5 bases short and J 3 bases short, with 14 bases between.

The chain uses TRBV6-5 and TRBJ1-1; no clear D gene. The CDR3 totals 12 residues. Germline V lookup: CDR1 MNHEY, CDR2 SVGAGI. Trimming left V 11 bases short and J 3 bases short, with 13 bases between. This CDR3 reads CASARVDTEAFF. The CDR3 nucleotides read TGTGCCTCCGCACGGGTGGACACTGAAGCTTTCTTT.

This rearrangement joins TRBV10-3 to TRBJ1-2; D ambiguous. Trimming stripped 3 bases from V and 4 bases from J, with 21 bases between. CDR1 ENHRY and CDR2 SYGVKD come from the germline V gene. The CDR3 covers 17 residues. The CDR3 reads CAISDPTREEQTYGYTF. The CDR3 DNA reads TGTGCCATCAGTGACCCTACTAGGGAAGAACAGACCTATGGCTACACCTTC.

This chain links TRBV10-3 with TRBJ2-7; 9 bases are shared with TRBD1. The J segment lost 3 bases and the V segment lost 6 bases, leaving 6 bases of the junction unmatched. The CDR3 runs 14 residues. CDR1 is ENHRY, CDR2 SYGVKD, per germline. This chain's CDR3 is CAISEMGQGYEQYF. In DNA, the CDR3 is TGTGCCATCAGCGAAATGGGACAGGGCTACGAGCAGTACTTC.

The rearrangement uses TRBV12-5 and TRBJ2-1, with TRBD2 matching 15 bases. The junction had 6 bases not matched to a gene; V was cut back by 6 bases and J by 9 bases. CDR1 is LGHNT and CDR2 is FRNRAP in the germline V gene. This CDR3 has 15 residues. This CDR3 is CASGRTSGGAFEQFF. The DNA of the CDR3 is TGTGCTAGTGGCCGGACTAGCGGGGGGGCATTTGAGCAGTTCTTC.

The count of this clone is one. V is TRBV27 and J is TRBJ2-3; no clear D. Germline assignment: CDR1 MNHEY and CDR2 SMNVEV (reference sequence). The ends were cut back, 0 bases at V and 0 bases at J, with 4 bases in the middle. This CDR3 is 14 amino acids long. DNA of the CDR3: TGTGCCAGCAGTTTATCGGCTAGCACAGATACGCAGTATTTT. It encodes CASSLSASTDTQYF.

This clone was seen only once. The genes are TRBV30 and TRBJ2-2; D call uncertain. V dropped 4 bases and J dropped 7 bases, with 7 bases sitting between them. Germline V gene sequence: CDR1 GTSNPN, CDR2 SVGIG (reference sequence). The CDR3 is made up of 11 amino acids. CDR3 nucleotide sequence: TGTGCCTGGAACAATGGCGGGGAGCTGTTTTTT. The encoded protein is CAWNNGGELFF.

This rearrangement joins TRBV27 to TRBJ1-1; unclear D gene. Germline CDR1 is MNHEY and CDR2 is SMNVEV (reference sequence). Trimming pared 6 bases from V and 4 bases from J, leaving 24 bases between. CDR3 size: 17 residues. This chain's CDR3 is CASRQDRMVGRGTEAFF. Written as DNA, the CDR3 is TGTGCCAGCAGGCAAGATAGGATGGTGGGGAGAGGCACTGAAGCTTTCTTT.

The rearrangement joins TRBV6-5 to TRBJ1-2, with 9 bases matching TRBD1. V trimming: 4 bases; J trimming: 5 bases; junction bases outside the gene matches: 8. Germline lookup yields CDR1 MNHEY and CDR2 SVGAGI. The CDR3 covers 15 residues. This chain's CDR3 is CASSSPTGGLYGYTF. CDR3 coding DNA: TGTGCCAGCAGTTCCCCAACAGGGGGCCTATATGGCTACACCTTC.